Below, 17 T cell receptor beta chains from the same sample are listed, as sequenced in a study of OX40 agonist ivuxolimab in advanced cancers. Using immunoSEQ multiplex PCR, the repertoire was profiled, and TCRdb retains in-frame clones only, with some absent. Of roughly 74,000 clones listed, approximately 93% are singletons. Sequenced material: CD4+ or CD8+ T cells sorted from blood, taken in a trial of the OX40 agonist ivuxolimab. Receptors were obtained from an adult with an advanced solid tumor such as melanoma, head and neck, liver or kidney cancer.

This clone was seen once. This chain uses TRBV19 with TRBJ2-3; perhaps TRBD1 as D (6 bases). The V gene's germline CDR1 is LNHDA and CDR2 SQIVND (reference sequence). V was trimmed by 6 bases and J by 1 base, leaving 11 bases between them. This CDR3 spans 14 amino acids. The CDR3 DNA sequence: TGTGCCAGTAGCACAGGGTGGGGCACAGATACGCAGTATTTT. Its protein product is CASSTGWGTDTQYF.

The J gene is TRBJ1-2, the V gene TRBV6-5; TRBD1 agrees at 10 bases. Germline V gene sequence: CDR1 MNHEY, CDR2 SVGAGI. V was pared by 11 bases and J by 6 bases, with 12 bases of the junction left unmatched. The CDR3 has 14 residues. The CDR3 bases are TGTGCCCCAAGGGGGACAGGGGTGATCCATGGCTACACCTTC. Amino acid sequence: CAPRGTGVIHGYTF.

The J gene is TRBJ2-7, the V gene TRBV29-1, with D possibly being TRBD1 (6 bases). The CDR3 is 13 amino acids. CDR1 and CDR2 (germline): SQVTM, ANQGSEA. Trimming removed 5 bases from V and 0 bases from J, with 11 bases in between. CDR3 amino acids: CSVHTDSSYEQYF. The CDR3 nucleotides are TGCAGCGTTCACACGGACAGCTCCTACGAGCAGTACTTC.

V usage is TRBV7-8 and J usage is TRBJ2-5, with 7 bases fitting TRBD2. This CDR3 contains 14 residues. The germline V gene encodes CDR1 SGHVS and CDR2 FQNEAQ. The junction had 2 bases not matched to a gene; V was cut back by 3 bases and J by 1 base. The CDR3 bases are TGTGCCAGCAGCTTGAGCGGGGCCCAAGAGACCCAGTACTTC. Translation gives CASSLSGAQETQYF.

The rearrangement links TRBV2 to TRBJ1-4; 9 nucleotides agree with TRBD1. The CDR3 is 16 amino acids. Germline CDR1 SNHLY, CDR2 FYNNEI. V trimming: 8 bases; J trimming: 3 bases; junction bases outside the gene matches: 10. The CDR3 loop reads CASPRDRERPNEKLFF. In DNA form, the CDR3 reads TGTGCCAGCCCCCGGGACAGGGAGCGCCCTAATGAAAAACTGTTTTTT.

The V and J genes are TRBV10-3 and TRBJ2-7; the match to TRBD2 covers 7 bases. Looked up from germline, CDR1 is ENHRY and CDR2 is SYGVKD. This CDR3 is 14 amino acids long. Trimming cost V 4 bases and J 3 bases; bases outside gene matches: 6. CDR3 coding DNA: TGTGCCATCAGTGGGCGGGAGAACAACTACGAGCAGTACTTC. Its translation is CAISGRENNYEQYF.

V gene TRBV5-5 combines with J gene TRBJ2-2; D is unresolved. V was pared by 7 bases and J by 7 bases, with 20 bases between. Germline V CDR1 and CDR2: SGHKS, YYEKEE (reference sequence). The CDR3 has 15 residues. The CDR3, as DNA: TGTGCCAGCGCCAATGTGAGTAGGTGGCACGGGGAGCTGTTTTTT. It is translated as CASANVSRWHGELFF.

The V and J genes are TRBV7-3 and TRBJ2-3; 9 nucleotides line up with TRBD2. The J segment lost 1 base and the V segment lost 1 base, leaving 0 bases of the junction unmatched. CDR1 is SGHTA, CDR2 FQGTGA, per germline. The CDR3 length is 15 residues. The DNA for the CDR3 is TGTGCCAGCAGCTTAAGACTAGCGGGCACAGATACGCAGTATTTT. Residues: CASSLRLAGTDTQYF.

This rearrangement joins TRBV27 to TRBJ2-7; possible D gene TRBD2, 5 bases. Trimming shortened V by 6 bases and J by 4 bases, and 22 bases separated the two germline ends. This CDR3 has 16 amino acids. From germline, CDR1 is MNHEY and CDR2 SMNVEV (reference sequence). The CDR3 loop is CASRTTVGDVMYEQYF. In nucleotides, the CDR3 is TGTGCCAGCAGAACTACCGTCGGGGATGTGATGTACGAGCAGTACTTC.

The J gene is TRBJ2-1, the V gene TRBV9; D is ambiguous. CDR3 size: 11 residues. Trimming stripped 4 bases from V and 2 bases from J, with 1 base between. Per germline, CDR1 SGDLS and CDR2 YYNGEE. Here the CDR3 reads CASSPYNEQFF. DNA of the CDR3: TGTGCCAGCAGCCCCTACAATGAGCAGTTCTTC.

The CDR3 nucleotides read TGTGCCAGCAGTTACGACGAGCAGTACTTC. This translates into CASSYDEQYF. The V and J genes are TRBV28 and TRBJ2-5; D is unclear. TRBJ2-7 explains the end of the DNA better; the J call may be wrong. This CDR3 region has 10 residues. Germline CDR1 MDHEN, CDR2 SYDVKM.

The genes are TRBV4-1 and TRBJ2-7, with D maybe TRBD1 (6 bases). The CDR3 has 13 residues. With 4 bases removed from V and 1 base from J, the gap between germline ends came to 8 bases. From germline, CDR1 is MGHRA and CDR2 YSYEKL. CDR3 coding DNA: TGCGCCAGCAGCCGGGACAATTCCTACGAGCAGTACTTC. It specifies CASSRDNSYEQYF.

In nucleotides, the CDR3 is TGCAGCGTTGAAGGTTATGGGGCCCTAGTCTATGGCTACACCTTC. As protein: CSVEGYGALVYGYTF. V usage is TRBV29-1 and J usage is TRBJ1-2, with D tentatively TRBD1 (5 bases). Germline CDR1 and CDR2: SQVTM and ANQGSEA. The ends were cut back, 1 base at V and 4 bases at J, with 16 bases in the middle. This CDR3 has 15 amino acids.

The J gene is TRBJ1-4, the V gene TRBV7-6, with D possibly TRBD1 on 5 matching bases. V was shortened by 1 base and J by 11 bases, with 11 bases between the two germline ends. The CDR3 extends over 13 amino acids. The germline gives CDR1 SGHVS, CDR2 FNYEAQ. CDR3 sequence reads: CASSLGGWGKLFF. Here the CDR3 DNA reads TGTGCCAGCAGCTTAGGGGGATGGGGGAAACTGTTTTTT.

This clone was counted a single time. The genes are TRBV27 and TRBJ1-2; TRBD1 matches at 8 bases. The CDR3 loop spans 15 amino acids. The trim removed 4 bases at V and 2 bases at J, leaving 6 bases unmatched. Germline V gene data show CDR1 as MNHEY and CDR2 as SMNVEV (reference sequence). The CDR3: CASSSGQGVNYGYTF. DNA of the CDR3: TGTGCCAGCAGTTCCGGACAGGGTGTAAACTATGGCTACACCTTC.

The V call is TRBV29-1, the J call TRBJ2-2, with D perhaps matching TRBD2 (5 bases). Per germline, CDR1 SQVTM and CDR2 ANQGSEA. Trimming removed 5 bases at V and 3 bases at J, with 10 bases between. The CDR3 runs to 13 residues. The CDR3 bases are TGCAGCGTTACGGGGATGGACACCGGGGAGCTGTTTTTT. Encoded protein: CSVTGMDTGELFF.

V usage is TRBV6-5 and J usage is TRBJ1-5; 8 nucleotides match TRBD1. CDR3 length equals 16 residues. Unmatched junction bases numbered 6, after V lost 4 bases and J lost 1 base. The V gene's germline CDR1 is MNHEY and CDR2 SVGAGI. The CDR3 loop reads CASSSHTGGSNQPQHF. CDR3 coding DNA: TGTGCCAGCAGTTCCCACACAGGGGGGAGCAATCAGCCCCAGCATTTT.